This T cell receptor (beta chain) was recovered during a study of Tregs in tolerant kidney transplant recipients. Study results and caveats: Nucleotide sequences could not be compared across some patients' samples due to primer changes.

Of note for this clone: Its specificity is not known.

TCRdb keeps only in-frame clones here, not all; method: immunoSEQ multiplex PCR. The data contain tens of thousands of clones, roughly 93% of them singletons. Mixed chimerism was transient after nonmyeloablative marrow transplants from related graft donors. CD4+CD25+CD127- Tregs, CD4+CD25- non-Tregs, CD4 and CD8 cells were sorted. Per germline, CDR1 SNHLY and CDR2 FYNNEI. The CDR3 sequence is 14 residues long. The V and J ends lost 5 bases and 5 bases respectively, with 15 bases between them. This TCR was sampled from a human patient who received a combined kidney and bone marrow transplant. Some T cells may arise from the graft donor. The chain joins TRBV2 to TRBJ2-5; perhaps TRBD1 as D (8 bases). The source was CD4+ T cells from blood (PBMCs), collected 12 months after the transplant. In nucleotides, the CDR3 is TGTGCCAGCAGTTTTGACAGGGGAGGGGAGACCCAGTACTTC. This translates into CASSFDRGGETQYF.